Presented here are 26 T cell receptor beta chains from one specimen sequenced in a study of Graves' ophthalmopathy and Graves' hyperthyroidism. Researchers took RNA transcripts and amplified TCR beta CDR3 regions from them. First-round RT-PCR relied on HTBI primers, and a second-round multiplex PCR came next. TCRdb re-analysed the multiplex PCR reads in MiXCR, keeping a single row per CDR3 protein. This table holds about 380,000 distinct CDR3 sequences, 15% found once. Sequenced input: peripheral blood. The origin of the receptors is a woman between 18 and 30 years old with stable Graves' hyperthyroidism.

There are many counts of this clonotype. The chain links TRBV12-3 or TRBV12-4 to TRBJ2-7, with a weak D call TRBD1 (6 bases). V was pared by 8 bases and J by 0 bases, with 14 bases between. CDR3 size: 14 residues. This CDR3 is CASADRDTSYEQYF. The CDR3 DNA follows: TGTGCCAGCGCCGACCGGGACACCTCCTACGAGCAGTACTTC.

As regards this clonotype: A much bigger clone sits one base away, suggesting this may be a read error. The chain uses TRBV12-3 or TRBV12-4 and TRBJ1-2; TRBD1 aligns across 7 bases. The CDR3 is 14 amino acids. The CDR3 sequence is CASRPTRGAGGYSF. In DNA, the CDR3 is TGTGCCAGCAGGCCCACCAGGGGGGCCGGTGGCTACAGCTTC.

This clonotype was observed many times. The CDR3 sequence: CASRYWGDTEAFF. CDR3 coding DNA: TGTGCCAGTAGATATTGGGGAGACACTGAAGCTTTCTTT. The J gene is TRBJ1-1, the V gene TRBV19; no definite D call. This CDR3 is built from 13 residues. From germline, CDR1 is LNHDA and CDR2 SQIVND (reference sequence). V was shortened by 6 bases and J by 3 bases, with 11 bases between the two germline ends.

A note on this clonotype: The CDR3 does not end in the conserved phenylalanine or tryptophan, so this is likely a read error. V usage is TRBV20-1 and J usage is TRBJ1-2, with 8 positions matching TRBD1. J lost 7 bases, V lost 6 bases, and 16 bases had no gene match. CDR3 length equals 15 residues. Germline CDR1 DFQATT, CDR2 SNEGSKA (reference sequence). For the CDR3, the DNA is TGCAGTGCCCGGGACAGGAGTCTTGTAGGTTCTGGCTACACCTAC. Translating gives CSARDRSLVGSGYTY.

On this clonotype: One junction end does not reproduce the germline sequence, and a read error may be involved. V and J are TRBV5-1 and TRBJ2-5, with D unclear. Germline CDR1 and CDR2: SGHRS and YFSETQ. The CDR3 sequence is 13 residues long. DNA for the CDR3: TGCACCAGCAGAGGTGACGTACAAGAGACCCAGTACTTC. Encoded protein: CTSRGDVQETQYF.

This clonotype was seen repeatedly, ten times or more. The chain has TRBV5-1 and TRBJ2-5; either TRBD1 or TRBD2 may fit D (6 bases each). Germline CDR1 SGHRS, CDR2 YFSETQ. This CDR3 has 12 residues. Trimming removed 7 bases from V and 5 bases from J, with 12 bases in between. The CDR3 reads CASSGARETQYF. The CDR3, as DNA: TGCGCCAGCTCGGGGGCCAGGGAGACCCAGTACTTC.

This clonotype was recorded many times. This sequence joins TRBV12-3 or TRBV12-4 and TRBJ1-1; D remains unclear. Trimming pared 3 bases from V and 0 bases from J, leaving 8 bases between. The CDR3 spans 14 residues. DNA of the CDR3: TGTGCCAGCAGTTTTCGTCCGATGAACACTGAAGCTTTCTTT. It specifies CASSFRPMNTEAFF.

About this clonotype itself: Because it lacks the conserved phenylalanine or tryptophan at the end, this CDR3 is likely a read error. The genes are TRBV27 and TRBJ2-7; 9 bases fit TRBD1. The CDR3 has 14 amino acids. Trimming took 6 bases from V and 6 from J; bases not matched to a gene: 9. CDR1 is MNHEY and CDR2 is SMNVEV in the germline V gene (reference sequence). The DNA of the CDR3 is TGTGCCAGCAGCTCAGGGACAGGGAATTCCGAGCAGTACTGC. As protein: CASSSGTGNSEQYC.

The CDR3 sequence: CASSLGRQLTYSGNTIYF. CDR3 DNA sequence: TGTGCCAGCAGCTTAGGGAGACAGTTAACCTACTCTGGAAACACCATATATTTT. The chain links TRBV11-1 to TRBJ1-3; D might be TRBD1 (5 bases). Looked up from germline, CDR1 is SGHAT and CDR2 is FQDESV (reference sequence). CDR3 length equals 18 residues. With 1 base removed from V and 0 bases from J, the gap between germline ends came to 16 bases.

This clonotype was detected many times. The chain has TRBV6-1 and TRBJ2-7; possibly TRBD1 for D (6 bases). Trimming pared 7 bases from V and 5 bases from J, leaving 18 bases between. The CDR3 has 14 amino acids. CDR1 is MNHNS and CDR2 is SASEGT in the germline V gene. The CDR3 region is CASKTGTPTNEQYV. The DNA for the CDR3 is TGTGCCAGCAAGACCGGGACACCTACGAACGAGCAGTACGTC.

The rearrangement links TRBV29-1 to TRBJ2-2; possible D gene TRBD1, 7 bases. Germline loops: CDR1 SQVTM, CDR2 ANQGSEA. V was cut by 6 bases and J by 6 bases, with 11 bases left in between. The CDR3 totals 12 residues. The CDR3 sequence is CSVDREAGELFF. The CDR3, as DNA: TGCAGCGTCGACAGGGAGGCCGGGGAGCTGTTTTTT.

This clonotype was picked up many times. The genes are TRBV7-2 and TRBJ2-7; D is uncertain. Looked up from germline, CDR1 is SGHTA and CDR2 is FQGNSA. Trimming removed 5 bases at V and 5 bases at J, with 16 bases between. The CDR3 is 14 residues long. The CDR3 DNA reads TGTGCCAGCAGCCCGTGGGGTAGGGTCGACGAGCAGTACTTC. Its protein is CASSPWGRVDEQYF.

This clonotype has at least ten counts. This rearrangement joins TRBV7-4 to TRBJ1-5, with unresolved D. Germline loops: CDR1 SGHVT, CDR2 SQSDAQ. The V end lost 2 bases, the J end lost 5 bases, and 13 bases lay between the germline ends. This CDR3 is built from 15 residues. CDR3 region: CASSLRRGTDQPQHF. The CDR3 nucleotides read TGTGCCAGCAGCTTAAGACGGGGAACGGATCAGCCCCAGCATTTT.

This clonotype was recorded at least ten times. This chain joins TRBV28 and TRBJ2-7, with D uncertain. The germline V gene has CDR1 MDHEN and CDR2 SYDVKM. This CDR3 is built from 14 residues. The V end was cut by 6 bases, the J end by 0 bases, with 12 bases between. In DNA, the CDR3 is TGTGCCAGCAGCCCCACCAGGAGCTCCTACGAGCAGTACTTC. Amino acids: CASSPTRSSYEQYF.

The gene calls are TRBV6-2 or TRBV6-3 and TRBJ2-5, with 9 bases matching TRBD2. In germline, CDR1 is MNHEY, CDR2 SVGEGT. The ends lost 5 bases at V and 5 bases at J; junction bases unmatched: 9. The CDR3 extends over 15 amino acids. CDR3 loop: CASSLQLAGSETQYF. Here the CDR3 DNA reads TGTGCCAGCAGTCTTCAACTAGCGGGTAGCGAGACCCAGTACTTC.

This clonotype was seen at least ten times. The chain has TRBV6-1 and TRBJ2-7, with a weak D call TRBD1 (5 bases). Trimming removed 2 bases at V and 3 bases at J, with 17 bases between. Germline values: CDR1 MNHNS, CDR2 SASEGT. This CDR3 has 16 amino acids. CDR3 loop: CASSETVPDRFYEQYF. As DNA, the CDR3 is TGTGCCAGCAGTGAAACGGTCCCCGACAGATTCTACGAGCAGTACTTC.

In this sample, this clonotype turned up many times. This rearrangement joins TRBV4-1 to TRBJ2-7; tentatively, D is TRBD1 (5 bases). The CDR3 sequence is 15 residues long. The V and J ends lost 0 bases and 2 bases respectively, with 11 bases between them. The germline gives CDR1 MGHRA, CDR2 YSYEKL. The DNA of the CDR3 is TGCGCCAGCAGCCAAGATCCGGCAGGGACCTACGAGCAGTACTTC. Its protein product is CASSQDPAGTYEQYF.

This clonotype occurred many times. This chain uses TRBV29-1 with TRBJ2-7, with D possibly TRBD2 on 5 matching bases. This CDR3 region has 15 residues. Per the germline V gene, CDR1 is SQVTM and CDR2 is ANQGSEA. Trimming removed 6 bases at V and 1 base at J, with 19 bases between. CDR3 region: CSVRLWRAESYEQYF. The CDR3 DNA reads TGCAGCGTCAGGTTGTGGCGGGCCGAATCCTACGAGCAGTACTTC.

This clonotype was counted at least ten times. V usage is TRBV29-1 and J usage is TRBJ2-4, with a possible D match to TRBD2 (6 bases). From germline, CDR1 is SQVTM and CDR2 ANQGSEA. V was trimmed by 0 bases and J by 1 base, leaving 10 bases between them. CDR3 length equals 15 residues. The CDR3 nucleotides read TGCAGCGTTGAAGAAATTGGGGGGGCCAAAAACATTCAGTACTTC. Translated: CSVEEIGGAKNIQYF.

This clonotype has ten or more counts. V and J are TRBV4-1 and TRBJ1-5, with TRBD1 as a possible D gene (5 bases). This CDR3 comprises 16 residues. Germline V gene data show CDR1 as MGHRA and CDR2 as YSYEKL. V lost 1 base, J lost 6 bases, and 16 bases lay in between. CDR3 in amino acids: CASSQVPRTTSQPQHF. CDR3 nucleotide sequence: TGCGCCAGCAGCCAAGTCCCTCGGACAACAAGTCAGCCCCAGCATTTT.

This clonotype was picked up many times. DNA of the CDR3: TGCAGTGCTAGTACCTCAGGGTTGGGTTCACCCCTCCACTTT. This translates into CSASTSGLGSPLHF. The chain joins TRBV20-1 to TRBJ1-6, with TRBD1 as a possible D gene (5 bases). The CDR3 runs 14 residues. The germline CDR1 and CDR2 sequences are DFQATT and SNEGSKA (reference sequence). V lost 3 bases, J lost 9 bases, and 15 bases lay in between.

For the CDR3, the DNA is TGCGCCAGCAGCCAACCGGGACAGGGTGTCGGCTACACCTTC. This gives the protein CASSQPGQGVGYTF. This rearrangement joins TRBV4-1 to TRBJ1-2; 9 bases are a match to TRBD1. The germline V gene has CDR1 MGHRA and CDR2 YSYEKL. Germline trimming cut 2 bases from V and 8 bases from J; bases unmatched to any gene: 6. The CDR3 extends over 14 amino acids.

About this clonotype: This may arise from a read error, as a much more abundant clone is one base away. CDR3 in DNA: TGCGCCAGCATCTTGGGAGATCTTCAACACTACGAGCAGTACTTC. Translated: CASILGDLQHYEQYF. The V call is TRBV5-1, the J call TRBJ2-7, with D possibly being TRBD2 (5 bases). Germline loops: CDR1 SGHRS, CDR2 YFSETQ. The CDR3 has 15 amino acids.

This clonotype was detected many times. This chain joins TRBV6-1 and TRBJ1-5; D possibly corresponds to TRBD1 (6 bases). V was pared by 5 bases and J by 5 bases, with 16 bases between. The V gene's germline CDR1 is MNHNS and CDR2 SASEGT. The CDR3 runs 15 residues. The chain's CDR3 is CASSPRTGSDQPQHF. The CDR3 bases are TGTGCCAGCAGTCCACGAACAGGGTCCGATCAGCCCCAGCATTTT.

The V gene is TRBV19, the J gene TRBJ2-7, with D perhaps given as TRBD1 or TRBD2 (5 bases each). The CDR3 has 15 residues. Germline lookup yields CDR1 LNHDA and CDR2 SQIVND (reference sequence). The germline V and J ends were trimmed by 2 bases and 2 bases, with 13 bases remaining between them. CDR3 region: CASSIKGDVPYEQYF. The CDR3, as DNA: TGTGCCAGTAGTATAAAAGGGGACGTTCCCTACGAGCAGTACTTC.

This clonotype was detected a few times. This sequence joins TRBV9 and TRBJ1-5; 8 nucleotides agree with TRBD1. The germline V gene encodes CDR1 SGDLS and CDR2 YYNGEE. The CDR3 has 20 amino acids. V gave up 0 bases and J gave up 0 bases; unmatched junction bases: 14. DNA of the CDR3: TGTGCCAGCAGCGTAGCACAGGGGGTCCCCCTCCCCCATAGCAATCAGCCCCAGCATTTT. Translation gives CASSVAQGVPLPHSNQPQHF.